Each of the 10 T cell receptor beta chains below was sequenced from the same sample in a study of T cells expressing NK-cell markers. TCRdb reworked the 5' RACE reads into one entry per CDR3 protein, no DNA. This sample's table reports 400,000 or so distinct CDR3 sequences. The sample consisted of blood T cells: a sorted CD56 or NKG2C T cell subset, CD4+ or CD8+ T cells, or bulk PBMC T cells (not recorded which). These receptors were collected from a woman in her fifties or sixties in good health.

The chain employs TRBV3-1 and TRBJ1-3. The CDR3 totals 15 residues. Per germline, CDR1 LGHDT and CDR2 YNNKEL (reference sequence). The chain's CDR3 is CASSQGGGRGNTIYF.

This chain links TRBV7-3 with TRBJ1-2; TCRdb's assignment of TRBD1 cannot be checked, as there is no DNA. In germline, CDR1 is SGHTA, CDR2 FQGTGA. The CDR3 extends over 13 amino acids. CDR3 protein: CASANRDGYGYTF.

The chain joins TRBV3-1 to TRBJ2-5; TCRdb picks TRBD2, but there is no DNA to check that call. The CDR3 length is 15 residues. Germline loops: CDR1 LGHDT, CDR2 YNNKEL (reference sequence). CDR3 sequence: CASSPPGGLVVTQYF.

The V and J genes are TRBV29-1 and TRBJ1-5; absent DNA, TCRdb's TRBD1 call cannot be checked. Germline V lookup: CDR1 SQVTM, CDR2 ANQGSEA. This CDR3 contains 13 residues. The CDR3 loop reads CSAGWGGDQPQHF.

The V gene is TRBV6-6, the J gene TRBJ2-5; the TCRdb D gene call, TRBD2, has no DNA to confirm it. The CDR3 length is 16 residues. In germline, CDR1 is MNHNY, CDR2 SVGAGI (reference sequence). This CDR3 reads CASGLAGVGMRETQYF.

The chain carries TRBV5-1 and TRBJ2-7. Germline CDR1 is SGHRS and CDR2 is YFSETQ. The CDR3 spans 14 residues. The CDR3 loop reads CASSLEDALDEQYF.

V gene TRBV5-1 combines with J gene TRBJ2-1; the D call from TCRdb, TRBD2, cannot be confirmed without DNA. In germline, CDR1 is SGHRS, CDR2 YFSETQ. This CDR3 is 14 amino acids long. The CDR3 region is CASSSGVPRDEQFF. The complete variable domain, with remaining parts taken from reference TRBV5-1 and TRBJ2-1, reads KAGVTQTPRYLIKTRGQQVTLSCSPISGHRSVSWYQQTPGQGLQFLFEYFSETQRNKGNFPGRFSGRQFSNSRSEMNVSTLELGDSALYLCASSSGVPRDEQFFGPGTRLTVL.

This chain joins TRBV7-9 and TRBJ2-7; TCRdb outputs TRBD1, but without DNA this stays unchecked. Looked up from germline, CDR1 is SEHNR and CDR2 is FQNEAQ (reference sequence). The CDR3 is made up of 15 amino acids. The CDR3 sequence: CASSLASGLGVEQYF.

The chain recombines TRBV6-2 or TRBV6-3 with TRBJ2-1; as DNA is missing, the TRBD2 call by TCRdb cannot be tested. Germline V gene data show CDR1 as MNHEY and CDR2 as SVGEGT. The CDR3 has 17 amino acids. CDR3 in amino acids: CASSFTPGTSGSNEQFF.

The chain recombines TRBV7-9 with TRBJ2-5. From germline, CDR1 is SEHNR and CDR2 FQNEAQ (reference sequence). This CDR3 contains 12 residues. The CDR3 protein is CASSIGVETQYF.